This T cell receptor beta chain was recorded in a study of cytomegalovirus exposure and HLA in healthy donors listed by TCRdb under 2017. Describing the broader study: An earlier analysis of several hundred of the donors reported over 250 Gb of sequence data and 117 million unique TCR beta sequences obtained from roughly 180 million T cells. Donor age, sex, ethnicity and CMV serostatus were collected together with the repertoire data. A separate validation cohort of about 110 different subjects was used in addition to the roughly 720-subject first cohort. Roughly 5 DR-DQ haplotypes were handled as single units for association and clustering, since linkage in the cohort was strong. The study aimed to test whether signatures of past pathogen exposure could be identified by cataloging public T cell receptors. The number of typed donors differed by locus: about 620-640 for A, B, C, DRB1 and DQB1; 500 to 550 for DQA1; over 600 for DPA1; and about 470 for DPB1. To study patterns of TCR occurrence, a later analysis re-analyzed previously published TCR beta repertoires from around 670 donors and added high-resolution HLA genotyping. Every discovery cohort repertoire had been produced on one sequencing platform. The study used immunosequencing to profile the T cell repertoires of 666 subjects and linked those repertoires to cytomegalovirus serostatus. Across around 400 genotyped donors of the cohort, an average of about 220,000 unique TCR beta nucleotide sequences per donor were sequenced, and approximately 17% of those sequences were non-productive. The genetic ancestry cluster associated with self-reported Caucasian donors included 81% of the roughly 360 genotyped donors. An early release covering roughly 600 HLA-typed donors comprised 300 to 350 gigabases of sequencing data and tens of millions of unique TCR sequences. An earlier analysis of approximately 580 of the donors used high-throughput TCR beta sequencing to judge whether each TCR beta V gene segment behaved as functional or pseudogenic. Genome-wide SNP genotypes for about 55% of the roughly 670 donors were used in a later genetic analysis, which treated that subset as a discovery cohort. HLA typing covered class I and class II loci at four-digit resolution. In the later analysis, no new phenotypic data were used to find candidate immune exposures; instead, reliance was placed on TCR beta sequences and their occurrence across donors. To predict cytomegalovirus infection status, the study combined high-throughput TCR immunosequencing, statistical association of individual TCRs with disease status, and machine learning.

The library was generated by the immunoSEQ multiplex PCR assay. For the multiplex PCR, a mixture combining 60 forward primers for TCR Vbeta segments and 13 reverse primers for TCR Jbeta segments was used. The CDR3 region of rearranged TCR beta genes was amplified from genomic DNA by a multiplex PCR assay. The amplified TCR beta libraries were sequenced on the Illumina HiSeq System as 87-base-pair reads. The authors processed their data as follows. A later analysis tallied 75 million to 95 million unique TCR beta chains across the 610 or so repertoires, and 10 million to 11 million of those chains were shared by two or more donors. Raw reads were error-corrected and collapsed into unique sequences by a nearest-neighbor algorithm in which closely related sequences were merged to remove PCR and sequencing errors. Alignment of CDR3 sequences to IMGT reference sequences was used to assign V, D and J gene segments. Each retained sequence needed at least a six-nucleotide match to both a V gene segment and a J gene segment. Rearrangements were classified as productive when the CDR3 lacked stop codons and remained in frame with V and J, and all other rearrangements were classified as non-productive. Following IMGT convention, CDR3 was defined as the stretch from the second conserved V-encoded cysteine to the conserved J-encoded phenylalanine. The earlier analysis of fewer than 750 of the donors excluded sequences that lacked an unambiguous match to a single V gene segment. In an earlier analysis of a few hundred of the donors, V segments were called functional above 56.7% productive rearrangements and were called segregating when the between-donor standard deviation exceeded 5%. A statistical classification framework was built to diagnose cytomegalovirus status from the catalog of TCR beta chain sequences. In a later analysis, TCR nucleotide sequences were compared against IMGT/GENE-DB human TR gene sequences so that V and J genes could be assigned. The TCRdist pipeline was used in a later analysis to assign CDR3 sequences and most-parsimonious VDJ recombination scenarios. In a later analysis, each TCR beta chain was defined by its CDR3 amino acid sequence together with its V-gene family, and reads lacking a unique V-gene family were excluded. A later analysis removed roughly 590 highly shared, low-generation-probability nucleotide sequences to deal with suspected cross-contamination and a sequencing artifact. In a later analysis, a clonal expansion index was calculated for each public chain from normalized within-repertoire ranks of inferred template counts. Generation probabilities in a later analysis came from a VDJ recombination model fitted to out-of-frame rearrangements, and those results were checked against IGoR. Hypergeometric tests were used in a later analysis to score TCR-TCR, TCR-HLA and TCR-CMV co-occurrence, with a repertoire-size bias correction applied to the TCR pairs. A later analysis estimated false discovery rates by permuting HLA or CMV assignments 20 times. A later analysis grouped co-occurring TCRs with DBSCAN, adding TCRdist sequence similarity when clustering within HLA-allele-positive subsets. Co-occurrence clustering excluded repertoires with fewer than 30,000 or more than 120,000 public chains, plus five with anomalous nucleotide sharing. TCRdb retrieved this table from immuneACCESS and kept in-frame rearrangements only. Not all clones are present; in checked studies, unresolved V genes account for under half, and no reason is known for the remainder. The V and J calls and clone size come from that table; D and trimming were worked out from the DNA. Present in this sample are about 100,000 clones, around 75% of which were seen just once. The ten largest clones add up to 13% to 15% of the sample.

Reading from cysteine to phenylalanine, the CDR3 counts 14 amino acids. The CDR3 DNA has 42 bases and is translated from base 1. Looking up the germline V gene (reference sequence) yields CDR1 SEHNR and CDR2 FQNEAQ. V and J are truncated by 5 bases and 2 bases respectively, leaving an intervening sequence of 9 bases. General findings and caveats noted by the study authors: CMV serostatus was the only immune exposure information available for the cohort. While some public TCRs were present in many individuals, most TCR sequences turned up only very rarely across donors. About 17 rarely observed V segments, including chromosome 9 orphons, were excluded from the earlier analysis of about 610 of the donors because counts were too low. When HLA alleles, especially DR and DQ, strongly co-occurred, TCR associations were difficult to assign to individual alleles. The authors suggested that the approach could potentially be extended to other disease states and immunological phenotypes. A later analysis found that HLA-associated TCR beta chains were more clonally expanded and had lower generation probabilities than equally common non-associated chains. Some IMGT-functional V segments, including TRBV6-2 and TRBV6-3, could not be told apart with the 87-base-pair reads, so those segments were excluded. Because some donors lacked HLA typing at each locus, the association tests relied only on the typed subset. A further reported finding was that TCR beta sequences accurately predicted the HLA-A and HLA-B alleles for most subjects in the first cohort. Broadly in line with IMGT annotations, most TCR beta V segments showed up in productive rearrangements about 87% or about 30% of the time in an earlier analysis of a few hundred of the donors. Compared with the roughly 670-donor mean, donors in an Asian-associated ancestry cluster had fewer N-insertions in productive TCRs, according to a later genetic analysis. A cluster of highly shared sequence variants was judged likely to represent a technical artifact of the sequencing pipeline. Presence/absence analyses assumed roughly uniform sequencing depth across donors, an assumption that may not hold. In a later analysis, the rate of TCR association differed among HLA loci, with DRB1 alleles having the most associated TCRs and HLA-C alleles having the fewest. A few of the identified cytomegalovirus-associated TCR beta chains were confirmed in vitro to be specific for cytomegalovirus antigens. Correlated functional status among segregating V segments might reflect linkage disequilibrium, but an unknown experimental factor could not be ruled out. V-gene and J-gene trimming of TCR beta chains was associated with a missense DCLRE1C variant in a later genetic analysis, and the association was replicated in an independent cohort. The study gave a list of about 170 TCR beta chains associated with cytomegalovirus. According to a later analysis, most CMV-associated TCR beta chains appeared to be HLA-restricted, and the HLA associations seemed to be driven largely by CMV exposure. At a false discovery rate of 0.05, a later analysis linked some 18,000 TCR beta sequences to specific HLA alleles. In both the original and validation cohorts, the classifier was reported to diagnose cytomegalovirus status with high specificity and sensitivity. Several of the top co-occurrence clusters appeared to be linked to parvovirus B19, influenza, CMV and Epstein-Barr virus, according to a later analysis. The cohort was sequenced for TCR beta chains only, and without alpha or paired-chain data the features that could be detected were limited.

In total, approximately 700 healthy bone marrow donors made up the cohort. Cohort members were all nominally healthy when sampled, although unrecorded immune exposures were likely present. The donor tested CMV seropositive, placing the donor among the roughly 300 seropositive members of the cohort. Each donor provided a peripheral blood sample, and peripheral blood mononuclear cells were used for TCR beta sequencing. The Qiagen DNeasy Blood Extraction Kit was used to extract genomic DNA from the blood cell samples. Of note for this clone: Its target antigen remains unknown. Base quality data are lacking; no much larger clone is found one base away.

The TCR originated in a male donor in good health and CMV-seropositive. Rearrangement joined TRBV7-9 to TRBJ1-4; the D gene is perhaps TRBD1, from 6 matching bases. Sequenced material: PBMCs. The CDR3 reads CASSPGVTNEKLFF. Here is the DNA: TGTGCCAGCAGCCCAGGGGTTACTAATGAAAAACTGTTTTTT.